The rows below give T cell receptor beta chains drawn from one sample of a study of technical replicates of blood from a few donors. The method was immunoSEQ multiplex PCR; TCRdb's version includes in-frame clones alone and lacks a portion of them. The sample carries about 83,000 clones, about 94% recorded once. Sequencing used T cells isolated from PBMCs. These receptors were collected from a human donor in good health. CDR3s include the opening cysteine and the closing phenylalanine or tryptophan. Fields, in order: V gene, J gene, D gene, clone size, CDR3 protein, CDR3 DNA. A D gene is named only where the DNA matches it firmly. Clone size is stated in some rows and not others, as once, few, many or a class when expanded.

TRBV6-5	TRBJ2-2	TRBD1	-	CASSTTGGSTGELFF	TGTGCCAGCAGTACGACAGGGGGGAGCACCGGGGAGCTGTTTTTT
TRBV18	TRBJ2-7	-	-	CASSPVQGSYEQYF	TGTGCCAGCTCACCAGTCCAGGGCTCATACGAGCAGTACTTC
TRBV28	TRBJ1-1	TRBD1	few	CASTAVQGANTEAFF	TGTGCCAGCACCGCTGTTCAGGGGGCAAACACTGAAGCTTTCTTT
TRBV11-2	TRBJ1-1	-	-	CASSLYRGTEAFF	TGTGCCAGCAGCTTATATAGGGGCACTGAAGCTTTCTTT
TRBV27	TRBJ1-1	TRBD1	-	CASSHSPGQGGTEAFF	TGTGCCAGCAGTCACAGCCCTGGACAGGGAGGTACTGAAGCTTTCTTT
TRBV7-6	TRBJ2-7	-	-	CASSALDRPYEQYF	TGTGCCAGCAGCGCACTGGACAGACCCTACGAGCAGTACTTC
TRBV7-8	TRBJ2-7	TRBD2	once	CASSLGGAGVYEQYF	TGTGCCAGCAGCTTAGGTGGAGCGGGGGTGTACGAGCAGTACTTC
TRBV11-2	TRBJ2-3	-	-	CASSLPPLWGLTDTQYF	TGTGCCAGCAGCTTACCGCCATTATGGGGGCTCACAGATACGCAGTATTTT
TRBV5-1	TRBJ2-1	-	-	CASSLSRANYNEQFF	TGCGCCAGCAGCTTGAGCAGGGCCAACTACAATGAGCAGTTCTTC
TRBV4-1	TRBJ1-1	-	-	CASSQAPGRNTEAFF	TGCGCCAGCAGCCAAGCCCCTGGGCGAAACACTGAAGCTTTCTTT
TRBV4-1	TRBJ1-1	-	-	CASSQDHPGRGTEAFF	TGCGCCAGCAGCCAAGATCACCCGGGCCGGGGGACTGAAGCTTTCTTT
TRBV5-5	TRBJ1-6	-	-	CASSFLISSYSPLHF	TGTGCCAGCAGCTTCCTAATATCAAGTTATTCACCCCTCCACTTT
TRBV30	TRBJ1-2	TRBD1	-	CAWSTTGNGYTF	TGTGCCTGGAGTACGACAGGGAACGGCTACACCTTC
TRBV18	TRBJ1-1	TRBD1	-	CASSQNFGTGGLSNTEAFF	TGTGCCAGCTCGCAAAATTTCGGGACAGGGGGCCTATCTAACACTGAAGCTTTCTTT
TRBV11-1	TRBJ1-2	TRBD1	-	CASSPLPGQGDNYTF	TGTGCCAGCAGCCCCCTTCCGGGACAGGGGGATAACTACACCTTC
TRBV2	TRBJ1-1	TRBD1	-	CASSKDRDTEAFF	TGTGCCAGCAGTAAAGACAGGGACACTGAAGCTTTCTTT
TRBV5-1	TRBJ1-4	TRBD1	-	CASSLVGTGEEKLFF	TGCGCCAGCAGCTTGGTCGGGACAGGGGAGGAAAAACTGTTTTTT
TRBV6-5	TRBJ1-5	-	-	CASSYSGAANQPQHF	TGTGCCAGCAGTTACTCGGGGGCAGCCAATCAGCCCCAGCATTTT
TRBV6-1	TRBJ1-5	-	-	CASSEIFPRGQPQHF	TGTGCCAGCAGTGAGATATTCCCCAGGGGTCAGCCCCAGCATTTT
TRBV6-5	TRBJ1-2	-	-	CASSSEGNYGYTF	TGTGCCAGCAGCTCCGAGGGTAACTATGGCTACACCTTC
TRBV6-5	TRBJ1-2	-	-	CASSYSGGGGIDTF	TGTGCCAGCAGTTACTCGGGGGGAGGGGGAATTGACACCTTC
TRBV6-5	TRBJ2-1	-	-	CASSYPSGQGPNEQFF	TGTGCCAGCAGTTACCCTTCCGGGCAGGGGCCCAATGAGCAGTTCTTC
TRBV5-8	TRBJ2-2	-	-	CASRTTGEAGELFF	TGTGCCAGCCGGACAACAGGGGAGGCCGGGGAGCTGTTTTTT
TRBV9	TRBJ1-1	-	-	CASSAWGGAATEAFF	TGTGCCAGCAGCGCTTGGGGGGGCGCTGCCACTGAAGCTTTCTTT
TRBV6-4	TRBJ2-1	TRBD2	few	CASSELAGVGNEQFF	TGTGCCAGCAGCGAACTAGCGGGGGTAGGGAATGAGCAGTTCTTC
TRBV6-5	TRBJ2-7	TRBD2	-	CASSSSSSGTSEQYF	TGTGCCAGCAGTTCCTCGTCGAGCGGGACTAGCGAGCAGTACTTC
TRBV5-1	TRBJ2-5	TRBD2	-	CASSLGTSGANTQETQYF	TGCGCCAGCAGCTTGGGAACTAGCGGCGCCAATACCCAAGAGACCCAGTACTTC
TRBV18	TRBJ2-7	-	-	CASSPSGKDHEQYF	TGTGCCAGCTCTCCCTCGGGGAAGGACCACGAGCAGTACTTC
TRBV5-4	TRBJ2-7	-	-	CASSLSSTIYEQYF	TGTGCCAGCAGCTTGTCCTCGACTATCTACGAGCAGTACTTC
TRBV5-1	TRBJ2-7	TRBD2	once	CASSLAGAEQYF	TGCGCCAGCAGCTTAGCGGGGGCCGAGCAGTACTTC
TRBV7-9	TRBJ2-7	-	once	CASSSVRSSYEQYF	TGTGCCAGCAGCTCCGTCCGGAGCTCCTACGAGCAGTACTTC
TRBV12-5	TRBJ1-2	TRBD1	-	CASGLVRTGGHRVYGYTF	TGTGCTAGTGGTTTGGTACGGACAGGGGGCCACAGGGTCTATGGCTACACCTTC
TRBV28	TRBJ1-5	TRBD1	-	CATAQRTGFRPQHF	TGTGCCACCGCTCAACGGACAGGCTTTCGGCCCCAGCATTTT
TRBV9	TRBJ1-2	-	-	CASSVGRGYNGYTF	TGTGCCAGCAGCGTAGGTCGGGGTTATAATGGCTACACCTTC
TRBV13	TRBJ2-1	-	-	CASSLVGSGHEQFF	TGTGCCAGCAGCTTAGTCGGGAGTGGTCATGAGCAGTTCTTC
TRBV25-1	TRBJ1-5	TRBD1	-	CASSAGQGDQPQHF	TGTGCCAGCAGTGCGGGACAGGGGGATCAGCCCCAGCATTTT
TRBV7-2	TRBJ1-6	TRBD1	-	CASSLVRQGVILYNSPLHF	TGTGCCAGCAGCTTAGTGAGACAGGGGGTGATACTCTATAATTCACCCCTCCACTTT
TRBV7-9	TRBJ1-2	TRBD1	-	CASSSPFRGLYGYTF	TGTGCCAGCAGCTCCCCGTTCAGGGGGCTGTATGGCTACACCTTC
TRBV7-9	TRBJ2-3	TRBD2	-	CASSLGTSGTDTQYF	TGTGCCAGCAGCTTAGGGACTAGCGGCACAGATACGCAGTATTTT
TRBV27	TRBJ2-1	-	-	CASSLGSQGIIHEQFF	TGTGCCAGCAGTTTAGGTTCACAGGGTATTATCCATGAGCAGTTCTTC
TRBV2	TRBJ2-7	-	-	CASSEAMGALYEQYF	TGTGCCAGCAGTGAAGCGATGGGCGCACTCTACGAGCAGTACTTC
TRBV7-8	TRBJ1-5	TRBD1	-	CASAPRRTGDQPQHF	TGTGCCAGCGCCCCTCGTAGGACAGGTGATCAGCCCCAGCATTTT